The source of this T cell receptor (beta chain) is a study of PD-L1 blockade in urothelial cancer. The method was immunoSEQ multiplex PCR; TCRdb's version includes in-frame clones alone and lacks a portion of them. The repertoire holds 50,000 or so clones, approximately 83% seen once, with around 9.3% in the top ten. Time point of the sample: peripheral blood 6 weeks after treatment start. This CDR3 has 13 amino acids. V was trimmed by 0 bases and J by 3 bases, leaving 3 bases between them. Germline CDR1 is SGDLS and CDR2 is YYNGEE. Sequences were derived from PBMCs, sampled around atezolizumab (anti-PD-L1) treatment. The chain carries TRBV9 and TRBJ2-2; D remains unclear. The receptor's source is a man aged 60 to 69 with urothelial cancer. As DNA, the CDR3 is TGTGCCAGCAGCGTAGCCGACACCGGGGAGCTGTTTTTT. It encodes CASSVADTGELFF.